The 26 T cell receptor delta chains listed next were all sequenced from one sample in a study of γδ T cells in repeated Plasmodium falciparum infection. Vgamma9/Vdelta2+ and Vdelta2-negative gammadelta T cells were flow-sorted from PBMC for bulk sequencing. TCRdb fed the multiplex PCR reads into CATT to redo clone calling. The repertoire has 70,000 to 95,000 delta-chain clones, over 1.1% of them found once; the top ten carry under 10%. The material sequenced was gamma-delta T cells from blood. The receptors were sampled from a pool of human donors (malaria-infected and uninfected, not separated).

This clone was seen repeatedly, ten times or more. This sequence is one base from a far larger clone and is likely a read error. The identical CDR3 is also encoded by other nucleotide sequences in the sample. The rearrangement links TRDV1 to TRDJ1; no definite D call. Germline CDR1 reads TSWWSYY; CDR2 reads QGS. This CDR3 is 14 amino acids long. V was pared by 3 bases and J by 8 bases, with 16 bases between. This CDR3 reads CALGEPDPLLKLIF. The CDR3 nucleotides read TGTGCTCTTGGGGAGCCGGATCCTTTGCTGAAACTCATCTTT.

This clone was seen a handful of times. The TCRdb protein comes from a much larger clone and disagrees with this DNA's translation at residues 12 and 14, likely due to a read error; the protein given here is derived from the DNA. DNA of the CDR3: TGTGCCTTTTACACGGACTGGAATGGCACCGATGAACTCACCTTT. Residues: CAFYTDWNGTDELTF. The chain links TRDV3 to TRDJ1, with a tentative D call TRDD3 (5 bases). Germline V gives CDR1 TVYSNPD, CDR2 GDNSRS (reference sequence). The CDR3 totals 15 residues.

This clone was seen ten or more times. This DNA's translation differs at residue 4 from TCRdb's protein, which comes from a much larger clone; a read error is likely, and the protein shown is translated from the DNA. The gene calls are TRDV2 and TRDJ1; 10 bases align to TRDD3. J gave up 0 bases and V 5 bases, and 17 bases lay outside the gene matches. From germline, CDR1 is GEAIGNYY and CDR2 EKD. This CDR3 has 19 amino acids. CDR3 coding DNA: TGTGCCTGTGGCTCAATGCCCGGTACTGGGGGATCCAACACCGATAAACTCATCTTT. Translated, it gives CACGSMPGTGGSNTDKLIF.

This clone was detected a few times. This may be a read error: a much more frequent sequence differs by one nucleotide. This chain uses TRDV1 with TRDJ1; perhaps TRDD3 as D (6 bases). This CDR3 region has 19 residues. Germline V lookup: CDR1 TSWWSYY, CDR2 QGS. Trimming took off 5 bases at V and 3 bases at J, with 28 bases between the two ends. As DNA, the CDR3 is TGTGCTCTTGGGCCCCTGGGGCCCTCCGTGGGTGAGGGCTCCGATAAACTCATCTTT. Translating it yields CALGPLGPSVGEGSDKLIF.

A remark on this clone: TCRdb's listed protein matches a much larger clone and diverges from this DNA's translation at residue 7, likely through a read error; the protein shown comes from the DNA. The chain joins TRDV1 to TRDJ1; perhaps TRDD3 as D (6 bases). In the absence of a J gene in TCRdb, the DNA was matched to germline to assign it here. This CDR3 region has 15 residues. Per the germline V gene, CDR1 is TSWWSYY and CDR2 is QGS. V lost 6 bases and J lost 2, with 16 bases in between. DNA of the CDR3: TGTGCTCTTGGAGGGATAAGGACCGTAACCGATAAACTCATCTTT. Encoded protein: CALGGIRTVTDKLIF.

On this clone: A read error likely explains why the TCRdb protein, taken from a much larger clone, differs from this DNA's translation at residue 12; the protein shown is translated from the DNA. This chain connects TRDV2 to TRDJ1; D gene ambiguous. TCRdb carries no J gene annotation; the J gene was assigned here by matching the DNA with germline. In germline, CDR1 is GEAIGNYY, CDR2 EKD. CDR3 length: 17 amino acids. V was trimmed by 0 bases and J by 3 bases, leaving 19 bases between them. CDR3 residues: CACDTVDKGTHPDKLIF. CDR3 sequence (DNA): TGTGCCTGTGACACCGTCGATAAAGGTACACACCCCGATAAACTCATCTTT.

Concerning this clone: TCRdb shows a much larger clone's protein in place of this DNA's translation, and the two differ at residue 12, likely through a read error; the protein shown is translated from the DNA. The chain recombines TRDV2 with TRDJ1, with 10 bases matching TRDD3. The J gene was missing in TCRdb and was found by matching the end of the DNA to germline. V lost 0 bases, J lost 0 bases, and 24 bases stayed unmatched. The CDR3 totals 23 residues. Per germline, CDR1 GEAIGNYY and CDR2 EKD. The DNA for the CDR3 is TGTGCCTGTGACACCGGGGGGGCCCGATACTTCGGCCGGGGGATACGGTACACCGATAAACTCATCTTT. Translated, it gives CACDTGGARYFGRGIRYTDKLIF.

For this clone: This is likely an artifact of a read error, given a far larger clone one base away. The sample has other DNA sequences that encode this CDR3 too. V gene TRDV2 combines with J gene TRDJ2; D is uncertain. The J gene, absent from TCRdb, was called here by matching the DNA to germline. Germline V gives CDR1 GEAIGNYY, CDR2 EKD. The CDR3 has 18 amino acids. This CDR3 is CACDTRYDTRLSTAQLFF. The DNA for the CDR3 is TGCGCCTGTGACACCCGGTACGACACCCGCCTTTCGACAGCACAACTCTTCTTT.

This clone was seen a few times. A read error is the likely source, as a far larger clone sits one nucleotide away. The identical CDR3 is also encoded by other nucleotide sequences in the sample. DNA for the CDR3: TGTGCTCTTGGGGAGCAACTGAGGGGGATACCGGTCCCCGATAAACTCATCTTT. Its translation: CALGEQLRGIPVPDKLIF. The chain links TRDV1 to TRDJ1; 9 bases agree with TRDD3. The V gene's germline CDR1 is TSWWSYY and CDR2 QGS. CDR3 length equals 18 residues. Trimming at V came to 3 bases and at J to 3 bases, leaving 14 bases not matched to a gene.

In the case of this clone: The protein held in TCRdb is that of a much larger clone and does not match this DNA's translation at residue 3, likely because of a read error; the protein shown is translated from the DNA. V gene TRDV3 combines with J gene TRDJ1, with 8 bases that match TRDD3. Germline CDR1 and CDR2: TVYSNPD and GDNSRS (reference sequence). The CDR3 runs to 14 residues. After removal of 5 bases from V and 4 bases from J, the junction contained 12 bases not matched to a gene. The CDR3 DNA follows: TGTGCCACTTTTAGGGGGATAAACATCGATAAACTCATCTTT. It encodes CATFRGINIDKLIF.

Comment on this clone: A far larger clone is one base from this, pointing to a likely read error. Different DNA sequences within this sample yield the same CDR3. The chain joins TRDV1 to TRDJ1; 7 bases are a match to TRDD3. The J gene, missing from TCRdb, was assigned here through DNA to germline matching. Germline loops: CDR1 TSWWSYY, CDR2 QGS. The CDR3 is 23 residues long. The CDR3 sequence is CALGEYLSPIRKLTLGVTDKLIF. Here the CDR3 DNA reads TGTGCTCTCGGGGAATATCTTTCCCCGATTAGGAAACTCACTCTGGGGGTCACCGATAAACTCATCTTT.

The sample holds a few counts of this clone. A far larger clone is just one base off, so this is likely a read error. This same CDR3 is encoded by further DNA sequences in the sample. V and J are TRDV2 and TRDJ1, with 12 nucleotides matching TRDD3. TCRdb does not report a J gene; here it was assigned by matching the DNA to germline references. V shed 3 bases, J shed 3 bases, and the junction held 16 bases outside the gene matches. In germline, CDR1 is GEAIGNYY, CDR2 EKD. CDR3 length equals 19 residues. The CDR3 loop reads CACDPLLGDTPFVADKLIF. The CDR3 region has the DNA TGTGCCTGTGACCCCCTACTGGGGGATACCCCCTTTGTGGCCGATAAACTCATCTTT.

A few counts support this clone. Since a far larger clone is one base different, this is likely a read error. Other nucleotide sequences in the sample specify the same CDR3. This sequence joins TRDV1 and TRDJ1; 7 bases map to TRDD3. The J gene was not available in TCRdb and was assigned here by matching the DNA to germline segments. CDR3 length: 23 residues. Germline V gene data show CDR1 as TSWWSYY and CDR2 as QGS. Losses at the gene ends were 2 bases for V and 2 bases for J; bases not matched to a gene: 29. CDR3 residues: CALGEYLSPIRKLTLGVTDKLIF. The CDR3 bases are TGTGCTCTTGGGGAATATCTTTCCCCGATTAGGAAACTCACTCTGGGGGTAACCGATAAACTCATCTTT.

A few counts support this clone. A read error is the likely source, as a far larger clone sits one nucleotide away. Additional DNA sequences in this sample encode the identical CDR3. J is TRDJ1 and V is TRDV2; possible D gene TRDD3, 6 bases. Since TCRdb gives no J gene, matching the DNA to germline was used here to assign it. This CDR3 region has 18 residues. The V end lost 0 bases, the J end lost 2 bases, and 21 bases lay between the germline ends. Germline V gives CDR1 GEAIGNYY, CDR2 EKD. In DNA form, the CDR3 reads TGTGCCTGTGACACCGGTATTGGAACGAGGATACAGACCGATAAACTCATCTTT. The encoded protein is CACDTGIGTRIQTDKLIF.

This clone was observed a handful of times. The protein held in TCRdb is that of a much larger clone and does not match this DNA's translation at residue 5, likely because of a read error; the protein shown is translated from the DNA. The chain is built from TRDV2 and TRDJ1; 9 bases are a match to TRDD3. No J segment appears in TCRdb, so it was assigned here by matching the sequence to germline. The CDR3 runs to 22 residues. J was trimmed by 0 bases and V by 3 bases; bases with no gene match: 25. The germline gives CDR1 GEAIGNYY, CDR2 EKD. CDR3 nucleotide sequence: TGTGCCTGTGACGGGAATCCTACGAGAAGGGGATACGCGAGTAGGTACACCGATAAACTCATCTTT. Encoded protein: CACDGNPTRRGYASRYTDKLIF.

This clone was observed a few times. A single base is all that separates this from a far larger clone, so a read error is likely. The sample contains more than one DNA sequence encoding this CDR3. Here the CDR3 reads CALGEINTLLPVKLIF. CDR3 nucleotides: TGTGCCCTTGGGGAAATCAATACCCTACTACCAGTTAAACTCATCTTT. The chain couples TRDV1 to TRDJ1; TRDD1, TRDD2 or TRDD3 may be the D gene (5 bases each). Matching the DNA to germline supplied the J gene, which TCRdb does not give. Per germline, CDR1 TSWWSYY and CDR2 QGS. This CDR3 is 16 amino acids long.

This clone was counted a few times. TCRdb lists the protein of a much larger clone for this DNA, which differs at residue 11, so this is likely a read error; the protein given here is translated from the DNA itself. V usage is TRDV2 and J usage is TRDJ1; a weak D match, TRDD3 (6 bases). Here the J gene came from matching the DNA to germline, since TCRdb omits it. Trimming cost V 1 base and J 3 bases, with 17 bases left between them. CDR1 GEAIGNYY and CDR2 EKD come from the germline V gene. This CDR3 is 16 amino acids long. CDR3 coding DNA: TGTGCCTGTGACACTTCTCATGGTGGGGGGGCCGATAAACTCATCTTT. It specifies CACDTSHGGGADKLIF.

As regards this clone: A far bigger clonotype differs at one base, so this is likely a read error. The same CDR3 can be traced to other DNA sequences in this sample. J is TRDJ1 and V is TRDV1; no firm D call. TCRdb leaves out the J gene; it was filled in here by matching the DNA to germline. CDR1 TSWWSYY and CDR2 QGS come from the germline V gene. Trimming left V 2 bases short and J 1 base short, with 14 bases between. The CDR3 covers 16 residues. Here the CDR3 reads CALGELGRTATDKLIF. The CDR3 DNA follows: TGTGCTCTTGGGGAATTGGGTCGGACAGCCACCGATAAACTCATCTTT.

This clone was picked up many times. V is TRDV1 and J is TRDJ1; tentative D call: TRDD3 (6 bases). From germline, CDR1 is TSWWSYY and CDR2 QGS. V dropped 2 bases and J dropped 0 bases, with 19 bases sitting between them. This CDR3 region has 18 residues. Written as DNA, the CDR3 is TGTGCTCTTGGGGAATTCTCACGACTAAGGGGATACACCGATAAACTCATCTTT. Translation gives CALGEFSRLRGYTDKLIF.

As for this clone: TCRdb has a much larger clone's protein, which differs at residue 9 from the translation of this DNA, likely because of a read error; what is shown is the protein translated from the DNA. The chain couples TRDV2 to TRDJ1, with 7 bases identical to TRDD3. No J gene is reported in TCRdb; it was inferred here by comparing the DNA with germline. The CDR3 extends over 22 amino acids. The V gene end was trimmed by 2 bases and the J gene end by 3 bases; junction bases not matched to a gene: 29. Germline lookup yields CDR1 GEAIGNYY and CDR2 EKD. The CDR3 protein is CACDILRGSLGTGDSSPDKLIF. For the CDR3, the DNA is TGTGCCTGTGACATATTACGCGGTAGCTTAGGGACTGGGGATTCCTCCCCCGATAAACTCATCTTT.

At least ten counts were recorded for this clone. A read error likely explains this, since a far larger clone differs by one base. The chain couples TRDV2 to TRDJ1, with 11 nucleotides matching TRDD3. Trimming cost V 0 bases and J 3 bases; bases outside gene matches: 14. The germline CDR1 and CDR2 sequences are GEAIGNYY and EKD. There are 19 residues in the CDR3. This CDR3 is CACDTVGGGYVGYADKLIF. For the CDR3, the DNA is TGTGCCTGTGACACCGTAGGTGGGGGATACGTGGGGTACGCCGATAAACTCATCTTT.

On this clone itself: TCRdb lists the protein of a much larger clone for this DNA, which differs at residue 5, so this is likely a read error; the protein given here is translated from the DNA itself. The gene calls are TRDV1 and TRDJ1; TRDD3 is a possible D gene (5 bases). No J gene is reported in TCRdb; it was inferred here by comparing the DNA with germline. Germline lookup yields CDR1 TSWWSYY and CDR2 QGS. The CDR3 extends over 21 amino acids. V was shortened by 4 bases and J by 0 bases, with 30 bases between the two germline ends. The chain's CDR3 is CALGGTRGYEGDLVYTDKLIF. The CDR3 DNA is TGTGCTCTTGGGGGTACAAGAGGCTACGAAGGGGACTTGGTGTACACCGATAAACTCATCTTT.

About this clone itself: The protein held in TCRdb is that of a much larger clone and does not match this DNA's translation at residue 13, likely because of a read error; the protein shown is translated from the DNA. The V gene is TRDV1, the J gene TRDJ1; TRDD2 might be the D (6 bases). The J gene was not available in TCRdb and was assigned here by matching the DNA to germline segments. The length of the CDR3 is 21 residues. V gave up 0 bases and J gave up 6 bases, with 32 bases separating them. Germline CDR1 is TSWWSYY and CDR2 is QGS. As DNA, the CDR3 is TGTGCTCTTGGGGAACTACTCCTACGTGGCTCTGGGAGCCTCTCCCCCCATAAACTCATCTTT. Its protein is CALGELLLRGSGSLSPHKLIF.

This clone occurred a few times. This is likely an artifact of a read error, given a far larger clone one base away. The sample carries other DNA sequences with the same CDR3. This chain uses TRDV2 with TRDJ1; 7 bases align to TRDD3. Germline V CDR1 and CDR2: GEAIGNYY, EKD. V lost 3 bases and J lost 3; bases outside the gene matches: 6. This CDR3 contains 14 residues. The CDR3 sequence is CACDSGGYADKLIF. DNA of the CDR3: TGTGCCTGTGACTCTGGGGGGTACGCCGATAAACTCATCTTT.

Only a few counts were recorded for this clone. TCRdb has a much larger clone's protein, which differs at residue 10 from the translation of this DNA, likely because of a read error; what is shown is the protein translated from the DNA. The chain joins TRDV1 to TRDJ1; 7 bases are shared with TRDD2. As TCRdb names no J gene, one was assigned here on the basis of a DNA match to germline. Germline loops: CDR1 TSWWSYY, CDR2 QGS. With 3 bases clipped from V and 0 bases from J, the junction kept 28 bases outside the gene matches. This CDR3 is 23 amino acids long. The CDR3 nucleotides are TGTGCTCTTGGGGACCGGCCTTCCTTCTGCGTACTAGTTTCCTTACTGTACACCGATAAACTCATCTTT. Its translation: CALGDRPSFCVLVSLLYTDKLIF.

A note on this clone: TCRdb's entry gives the protein of a much larger clone, which mismatches this DNA's translation at residue 17, likely from a read error; the protein reported here is translated from the DNA. V gene TRDV1 was called; the J gene was not; the table names TRDD3, a call not compared with the DNA. There are 19 residues in the CDR3. Germline CDR1 TSWWSYY, CDR2 QGS. The CDR3 here is CALGELTLVWGPYTDKPIF. CDR3 sequence (DNA): TGTGCTCTTGGGGAACTGACCCTCGTCTGGGGGCCATACACCGATAAACCCATCTTT.